This T cell receptor (beta chain) was recorded in a study of blood T cell repertoires in COVID-19. For the study at large: The cDNA or gDNA used as material had been derived from T cells, B-cell-depleted T cells, or PBMCs.

In the authors' methods: From reference gene primer amplification, estimates of nucleated cell counts were derived. Here immunoSEQ multiplex PCR was the method, and the copy in TCRdb shows in-frame clones only, minus some. The V and J calls and clone size were taken over from that table, and D and trimming were inferred from the DNA. Of about 400,000 clones in the sample, nearly 90% were seen once. Residents of about 25 US areas, aged roughly 18 to 89 years, made up the participants. Researchers sorted participants into cohorts using their self-reported clinical history. The V end was cut by 1 base, the J end by 2 bases, with 11 bases between. The germline V gene has CDR1 SGHVS and CDR2 FNYEAQ. There are 15 residues in the CDR3.

This chain joins TRBV7-6 and TRBJ1-1; D gene unclear. The sample was PBMCs or T cells enriched from blood (not recorded which). The receptor was derived from a woman between 40 and 50 years old with acute COVID-19. CDR3 bases: TGTGCCAGCAGCTTAGTTTTTGCGGCCAACACTGAAGCTTTCTTT. Translation: CASSLVFAANTEAFF.